This is a list of T cell receptor beta chains from one sample in a study of blood T cell repertoires in COVID-19. Assay: immunoSEQ multiplex PCR; the TCRdb copy retains only in-frame clones and omits some. The sample lists 310,000 or so clones, around 87% occurring once. The sample was PBMCs or T cells enriched from blood (not recorded which). These TCRs come from a woman between 18 and 29 years old with acute COVID-19. The CDR3 runs from the conserved cysteine through the conserved F or W. D genes are given only for firm matches. Some rows have no size entry. The others give once, few or many, or a class for an expanded clone.

clone_size: -
j_call: TRBJ1-2
d_call: -
v_call: TRBV9
cdr3_nt: TGTGCCAGCAGCAATCTAGGGGGCTATGGCTACACCTTC
cdr3_aa: CASSNLGGYGYTF

clone_size: -
j_call: TRBJ1-1
d_call: TRBD1
v_call: TRBV6-5
cdr3_nt: TGTGCCAGCATCGACAGGGGGCGAGGCAACACTGAAGCTTTCTTT
cdr3_aa: CASIDRGRGNTEAFF

clone_size: -
j_call: TRBJ1-1
d_call: TRBD1
v_call: TRBV6-5
cdr3_nt: TGTGCCAGCATAGGGGAGGACAGGGGGCTTTTCTTT
cdr3_aa: CASIGEDRGLFF

clone_size: -
j_call: TRBJ1-1
d_call: TRBD1
v_call: TRBV5-4
cdr3_nt: TGTGCCAGCAGCTTACAGGGGTGGACTGAAGCTTTCTTT
cdr3_aa: CASSLQGWTEAFF

clone_size: once
j_call: TRBJ2-2
d_call: -
v_call: TRBV4-1
cdr3_nt: TGCGCCAGCAGCCGTCTAGGTTCCGGGGAGCTGTTTTTT
cdr3_aa: CASSRLGSGELFF

clone_size: once
j_call: TRBJ2-7
d_call: TRBD2
v_call: TRBV10-2
cdr3_nt: TGCGCCAGCAGGGGGGAGGGATCCGGACCGTTGAACCTCTACGAGCAGTACTTC
cdr3_aa: CASRGEGSGPLNLYEQYF

clone_size: once
j_call: TRBJ2-1
d_call: TRBD2
v_call: TRBV3-1/TRBV3-2
cdr3_nt: TGTGCCAGCAGCCCCCGACTAGCGGGAGTTCACAATGAGCAGTTCTTC
cdr3_aa: CASSPRLAGVHNEQFF

clone_size: -
j_call: TRBJ2-1
d_call: TRBD2
v_call: TRBV27
cdr3_nt: TGTGCCAGCAGTCCTGGACTAGTAGTCTACAATGAGCAGTTCTTC
cdr3_aa: CASSPGLVVYNEQFF

clone_size: -
j_call: TRBJ2-2
d_call: -
v_call: TRBV7-9
cdr3_nt: TGTGCCAGCAGCTTAGGAGGTAGCTGGGGCGTCACCGGGGAGCTGTTTTTT
cdr3_aa: CASSLGGSWGVTGELFF

clone_size: -
j_call: TRBJ1-6
d_call: TRBD1
v_call: TRBV5-1
cdr3_nt: TGCGCCAGCAGCTGGGGACAGGGGACTAATTCACCCCTCCACTTT
cdr3_aa: CASSWGQGTNSPLHF

clone_size: -
j_call: TRBJ2-3
d_call: -
v_call: TRBV3-1/TRBV3-2
cdr3_nt: TGTGCCAGCAGTCGTCATTTCGGGATCACAGATACGCAGTATTTT
cdr3_aa: CASSRHFGITDTQYF

clone_size: -
j_call: TRBJ1-6
d_call: -
v_call: TRBV15
cdr3_nt: TGTGCCACCAGCAGAGATGTCGCGGGTGGTTCACCCCTCCACTTT
cdr3_aa: CATSRDVAGGSPLHF

clone_size: -
j_call: TRBJ2-1
d_call: TRBD2
v_call: TRBV28
cdr3_nt: TGTGCCAGCAGTTTACCGACTAGCTCCAACTACAATGAGCAGTTCTTC
cdr3_aa: CASSLPTSSNYNEQFF

clone_size: -
j_call: TRBJ2-7
d_call: TRBD2
v_call: TRBV28
cdr3_nt: TGTGCCAGCACCCTAGCGGGAGGATCCAACGAGCAGTACTTC
cdr3_aa: CASTLAGGSNEQYF

clone_size: -
j_call: TRBJ2-3
d_call: TRBD2
v_call: TRBV18
cdr3_nt: TGTGCCAGCTCACCCACAGGATCGAATAGCGGGAGGGGCACAGATACGCAGTATTTT
cdr3_aa: CASSPTGSNSGRGTDTQYF